One sample yielded the 22 T cell receptor beta chains listed below, sequenced in a study of CD8+CD57+ T cells in acquired aplastic anemia. Genomic DNA, serving as template, underwent TCR beta VDJ and CDR3 profiling. TCRdb analysed the reads with MiXCR anew, one entry per CDR3 protein. This table has 90,000 to 130,000 distinct CDR3 sequences, 40% to 60% appearing once. Sequenced input: sorted CD4+, CD8+, or CD8+CD57+ T cells (not recorded which) from PBMCs. These receptors were taken from a human donor in good health, serving as a control.

This clonotype was detected many times. As DNA, the CDR3 is TGTGCCAGCAGTTTACAGGGGGCTATTTACGAGCAGTACTTC. Translation: CASSLQGAIYEQYF. The V call is TRBV27, the J call TRBJ2-7, with TRBD1 identical over 8 bases. V gave up 2 bases and J gave up 4 bases; unmatched junction bases: 4. The CDR3 consists of 14 residues. Germline CDR1 reads MNHEY; CDR2 reads SMNVEV (reference sequence).

The CDR3 DNA reads as TGTGCCAGCAGTTCGACTAGCGGGGGGCCGTACCAAGAGACCCAGTACTTC. Protein sequence: CASSSTSGGPYQETQYF. This sequence joins TRBV12-3 or TRBV12-4 and TRBJ2-5; TRBD2 matches 13 bases. The CDR3 contains 17 residues. The V segment lost 4 bases and the J segment 0 bases; nucleotides outside the gene matches: 5.

At least ten counts were recorded for this clonotype. The gene calls are TRBV19 and TRBJ1-3; unclear D gene. This CDR3 has 18 residues. CDR1 is LNHDA and CDR2 is SQIVND in the germline V gene (reference sequence). V was pared by 7 bases and J by 0 bases, with 22 bases between. The CDR3 loop is CASNLGGTATHSGNTIYF. Written as DNA, the CDR3 is TGTGCCAGTAATCTGGGTGGTACAGCAACTCACTCTGGAAACACCATATATTTT. The variable domain in full, completed from reference TRBV19 and TRBJ1-3, reads DGGITQSPKYLFRKEGQNVTLSCEQNLNHDAMYWYRQDPGQGLRLIYYSQIVNDFQKGDIAEGYSVSREKKESFPLTVTSAQKNPTAFYLCASNLGGTATHSGNTIYFGEGSWLTVV.

This clonotype was seen repeatedly, ten times or more. The chain couples TRBV7-4 to TRBJ1-2; 7 bases map to TRBD1. The CDR3 contains 15 residues. V trimming: 5 bases; J trimming: 7 bases; junction bases outside the gene matches: 13. CDR1 is SGHVT and CDR2 is SQSDAQ in the germline V gene. CDR3 in amino acids: CASSPHRTGPTGYTF. CDR3 DNA: TGTGCCAGCAGCCCCCACAGGACAGGACCAACTGGCTACACCTTC.

The CDR3 DNA reads as TGTGCCAGCAGCCTCTGGACAGGGTCCGGGGAGCAGTACTTC. It specifies CASSLWTGSGEQYF. The chain joins TRBV25-1 to TRBJ2-7, with 8 bases matching TRBD1. Trimming cost V 6 bases and J 7 bases; bases outside gene matches: 11. Germline CDR1 is MGHDK and CDR2 is SYGVNS. There are 14 residues in the CDR3.

The gene calls are TRBV5-1 and TRBJ2-5, with 8 positions matching TRBD1. The germline gives CDR1 SGHRS, CDR2 YFSETQ. The trim removed 7 bases at V and 3 bases at J, leaving 5 bases unmatched. The CDR3 length is 13 residues. CDR3 sequence reads: CASPKDREETQYF. CDR3 DNA: TGCGCCAGCCCTAAGGACAGGGAAGAGACCCAGTACTTC.

This chain links TRBV25-1 with TRBJ1-2; no definite D call. The CDR3 totals 13 residues. V dropped 3 bases and J dropped 3 bases, with 8 bases sitting between them. Germline CDR1 reads MGHDK; CDR2 reads SYGVNS. CDR3 DNA: TGTGCCAGCAGTGACAACGTGGACTATGGCTACACCTTC. It translates to CASSDNVDYGYTF.

V usage is TRBV20-1 and J usage is TRBJ1-1; no clear D. Trimming cost V 6 bases and J 3 bases, with 2 bases left between them. Germline values: CDR1 DFQATT, CDR2 SNEGSKA (reference sequence). The CDR3 is made up of 9 amino acids. CDR3 in amino acids: CSADTEAFF. CDR3 sequence (DNA): TGCAGTGCGGACACTGAAGCTTTCTTT.

The rearrangement joins TRBV7-2 to TRBJ2-3; possibly TRBD2 for D (5 bases). V lost 4 bases and J 5 bases, leaving 10 bases between the germline ends. This CDR3 has 13 amino acids. CDR1 SGHTA and CDR2 FQGNSA come from the germline V gene. The CDR3 loop reads CASSYRREDTQYF. CDR3 in DNA: TGTGCCAGCAGCTACCGACGGGAAGATACGCAGTATTTT.

Details on this clonotype: A read error may account for a junction end that differs from germline. The V gene is TRBV19, the J gene TRBJ2-3, with a possible D match to TRBD1 (6 bases). The CDR3 consists of 14 residues. CDR1 is LNHDA and CDR2 is SQIVND in the germline V gene (reference sequence). The CDR3 bases are TGTGCCAGTAGCTCAAACGGGGACACAGATACGCAGTATTTC. It is translated as CASSSNGDTDTQYF.

Of note for this clonotype: The CDR3 carries no conserved terminal phenylalanine or tryptophan, so it likely arises from a read error. The V and J genes are TRBV6-2 or TRBV6-3 and TRBJ2-5; 10 bases agree with TRBD2. Germline-derived CDR1 and CDR2 are MNHEY and SVGEGT. The CDR3 sequence is 17 residues long. J was trimmed by 2 bases and V by 0 bases; bases with no gene match: 6. CDR3 nucleotides: TGTGCCAGCAGTTACTCGATACTAGCGGGGCCACAAGAGACCCAGTACTCC. This translates into CASSYSILAGPQETQYS.

The chain combines TRBV30 with TRBJ2-3, with D unclear. V was cut by 5 bases and J by 2 bases, with 8 bases left in between. Germline CDR1 is GTSNPN and CDR2 is SVGIG (reference sequence). The CDR3 runs to 12 residues. The DNA for the CDR3 is TGTGCCTGGCGCTGGGACACAGATACGCAGTATTTT. It yields the protein CAWRWDTDTQYF. Supplemented by reference TRBV30 and TRBJ2-3, the full variable domain reads SQTIHQWPATLVQPVGSPLSLECTVEGTSNPNLYWYRQAAGRGLQLLFYSVGIGQISSEVPQNLSASRPQDRQFILSSKKLLLSDSGFYLCAWRWDTDTQYFGPGTRLTVL.

The rearrangement uses TRBV12-3 or TRBV12-4 and TRBJ2-7; the D gene could be TRBD1 or TRBD2 (5 bases each). This CDR3 has 12 residues. V gave up 6 bases and J gave up 5 bases, with 11 bases separating them. DNA for the CDR3: TGTGCCAGCAGGAGTGGGGGAAACGAGCAGTACGTC. Its protein product is CASRSGGNEQYV.

This clonotype was picked up many times. This chain uses TRBV4-3 with TRBJ1-3; D gene ambiguous. Trimming pared 0 bases from V and 0 bases from J, leaving 12 bases between. Germline V gene data show CDR1 as LGHNA and CDR2 as YSLEER. The CDR3 runs 17 residues. The CDR3 DNA follows: TGCGCCAGCAGCCAAGAGGACTACCAAAGCTCTGGAAACACCATATATTTT. This sequence encodes CASSQEDYQSSGNTIYF.

This chain connects TRBV7-6 to TRBJ2-7; D possibly corresponds to TRBD1 (6 bases). The CDR3 runs 12 residues. Germline assignment: CDR1 SGHVS and CDR2 FNYEAQ. Trimming left V 3 bases short and J 6 bases short, with 9 bases between. Here the CDR3 DNA reads TGTGCCAGCAGCTTCCTACAGGGCGAGCAGTACTTC. It yields the protein CASSFLQGEQYF.

The V gene is TRBV2, the J gene TRBJ2-7, with D hard to call. This CDR3 is built from 10 residues. Trimming removed 4 bases from V and 7 bases from J, with 5 bases in between. Germline CDR1 SNHLY, CDR2 FYNNEI. This CDR3 is CASSVREQYF. CDR3 nucleotides: TGTGCCAGCAGTGTGCGTGAGCAGTACTTC.

A note on this clonotype: No DNA is shown, since the ends of the CDR3 on it are uncertain; the CDR3 is the one TCRdb lists. CDR3 region: CASSIGDPYEQYFGPGTGELFF. The genes are TRBV25-1 and TRBJ2-2; the table's D call, TRBD1, was not checked against the DNA. The CDR3 is 22 residues long, ends included. CDR1 is MGHDK and CDR2 is SYGVNS in the germline V gene.

Regarding this clonotype: Without the conserved terminal phenylalanine or tryptophan, this CDR3 likely stems from a read error. This chain uses TRBV27 with TRBJ1-2; D gene uncertain. V was shortened by 3 bases and J by 8 bases, with 19 bases between the two germline ends. This CDR3 is 15 amino acids long. CDR1 and CDR2 from the germline V gene are MNHEY and SMNVEV (reference sequence). CDR3 bases: TGTGCCAGCAGTTTTGCTTTCGAGGGCCCGCTAGGCTACACCCTC. It yields the protein CASSFAFEGPLGYTL.

The chain joins TRBV9 to TRBJ2-1, with 11 bases matching TRBD2. The V and J ends lost 7 bases and 5 bases, in that order; junction bases with no gene match: 5. Germline V gene lookup returns CDR1 SGDLS and CDR2 YYNGEE. The CDR3 runs 14 residues. CDR3 bases: TGTGCCAGCGGTAGCGGGGGGGCCAACAATGAGCAGTTCTTC. Translated: CASGSGGANNEQFF. The full variable domain, its missing parts supplied by reference TRBV9 and TRBJ2-1, is DSGVTQTPKHLITATGQRVTLRCSPRSGDLSVYWYQQSLDQGLQFLIQYYNGEERAKGNILERFSAQQFPDLHSELNLSSLELGDSALYFCASGSGGANNEQFFGPGTRLTVL.

This clonotype occurred many times. The chain has TRBV20-1 and TRBJ2-3; TRBD2 is a possible D gene (5 bases). Germline CDR1 reads DFQATT; CDR2 reads SNEGSKA (reference sequence). With 0 bases removed from V and 4 bases from J, the gap between germline ends came to 14 bases. The CDR3 extends over 15 amino acids. CDR3 DNA sequence: TGCAGTGCTAGAGACAACGATGCGGAGGCAGATACGCAGTATTTT. This sequence encodes CSARDNDAEADTQYF.

The rearrangement joins TRBV28 to TRBJ2-3, with TRBD2 matching over 9 bases. Germline loops: CDR1 MDHEN, CDR2 SYDVKM. V lost 6 bases, J lost 0 bases, and 7 bases stayed unmatched. The CDR3 covers 16 residues. CDR3 bases: TGTGCCAGCAGACAACAGGGACTAGCAAGCACAGATACGCAGTATTTT. Its protein is CASRQQGLASTDTQYF.

This clonotype came up many times. The chain joins TRBV9 to TRBJ2-1; TRBD2 might be the D (5 bases). The CDR3 is 17 amino acids. The germline V and J ends were trimmed by 0 bases and 0 bases, with 13 bases remaining between them. Germline V gene data show CDR1 as SGDLS and CDR2 as YYNGEE. CDR3: CASSVGVGSASYNEQFF. The DNA for the CDR3 is TGTGCCAGCAGCGTAGGTGTAGGGAGTGCCTCCTACAATGAGCAGTTCTTC.